This T cell receptor beta chain was captured in a study of control samples from healthy donors and cancer patients. Repertoires were generated with immunoSEQ multiplex PCR, while TCRdb's copy carries only in-frame clones and drops some. The table has some 58,000 clones, approximately 87% seen once. J lost 1 base, V lost 5 bases, and 4 bases had no gene match. CDR1 SNHLY and CDR2 FYNNEI come from the germline V gene. CDR3 length: 16 residues. The sequence was obtained from a woman aged 60 to 75 with lung cancer. The sample taken for sequencing was PBMCs. J is TRBJ2-3 and V is TRBV2, with 12 bases that match TRBD2. The CDR3 region has the DNA TGTGCCAGCAGTTTGCGGACTAGCGGGGGCACAGATACGCAGTATTTT. Amino acids: CASSLRTSGGTDTQYF. The complete variable domain, with remaining parts taken from reference TRBV2 and TRBJ2-3, reads EPEVTQTPSHQVTQMGQEVILRCVPISNHLYFYWYRQILGQKVEFLVSFYNNEISEKSEIFDDQFSVERPDGSNFTLKIRSTKLEDSAMYFCASSLRTSGGTDTQYFGPGTRLTVL.